These 17 T cell receptor beta chains came from one sample sequenced in a study of T cells after yellow fever vaccination. Each CDR3 protein is one row after TCRdb ran MiXCR on the 5' RACE reads. The top ten clones hold around 15% of a sample with 450,000 to 650,000 distinct CDR3 sequences, roughly 13% of them seen once. The input for sequencing was PBMCs, taken on the day of the yellow fever booster vaccination. The origin of the receptors is a man aged 30 to 45 who received the YFV17D yellow fever vaccine.

The chain joins TRBV7-8 to TRBJ1-1; D is uncertain. The V and J ends lost 5 bases and 3 bases respectively, with 13 bases between them. The CDR3 spans 14 residues. Germline-derived CDR1 and CDR2 are SGHVS and FQNEAQ. CDR3 loop: CASSLPRGDTEAFF. The CDR3 nucleotides are TGTGCCAGCAGCCTCCCGAGAGGTGACACTGAAGCTTTCTTT.

This clonotype was seen only a few times. The rearrangement joins TRBV7-2 to TRBJ2-3; 8 positions agree with TRBD2. The germline V gene encodes CDR1 SGHTA and CDR2 FQGNSA. There are 16 residues in the CDR3. V lost 5 bases and J lost 3; bases outside the gene matches: 10. The CDR3 nucleotides are TGTGCCAGCAGCCCCCAGCGGGAGCTGCGAACAGATACGCAGTATTTT. As protein: CASSPQRELRTDTQYF.

The V call is TRBV19, the J call TRBJ1-5; D gene uncertain. The germline V gene has CDR1 LNHDA and CDR2 SQIVND (reference sequence). V gave up 6 bases and J gave up 3 bases, with 18 bases separating them. This CDR3 contains 16 residues. The CDR3 spells CASRGTRAKVNQPQHF. The CDR3 DNA sequence: TGTGCCAGTAGGGGAACGAGGGCTAAAGTCAATCAGCCCCAGCATTTT.

This clonotype occurred a few times. The rearrangement uses TRBV20-1 and TRBJ2-5; D perhaps matches TRBD2 (5 bases). Trimming stripped 4 bases from V and 5 bases from J, with 14 bases between. Germline-derived CDR1 and CDR2 are DFQATT and SNEGSKA (reference sequence). The CDR3 is 13 residues long. The CDR3 here is CSATRGFGETQYF. The CDR3 bases are TGCAGTGCTACGAGAGGGTTTGGCGAGACCCAGTACTTC.

This clonotype has a single count. This chain links TRBV11-2 with TRBJ2-1; TRBD2 matches at 10 bases. The junction had 20 bases not matched to a gene; V was cut back by 6 bases and J by 6 bases. Germline loops: CDR1 SGHAT, CDR2 FQNNGV. This CDR3 spans 19 amino acids. The CDR3 reads CASSIGGGLAGDRFNEQFF. DNA of the CDR3: TGTGCCAGCAGTATAGGAGGGGGCCTAGCGGGAGATCGATTCAATGAGCAGTTCTTC.

The chain employs TRBV18 and TRBJ2-7; D may be TRBD1 (6 bases). Germline lookup yields CDR1 KGHSH and CDR2 LQKENI. V dropped 4 bases and J dropped 2 bases, with 18 bases sitting between them. This CDR3 has 16 residues. This chain's CDR3 is CASSLYRDTAAYEQYF. The CDR3 DNA follows: TGTGCCAGCTCACTATACCGGGACACTGCAGCCTACGAGCAGTACTTC.

This clonotype turned up a few times. This chain joins TRBV12-3 or TRBV12-4 and TRBJ2-3; no reliable D call. The V end was cut by 3 bases, the J end by 8 bases, with 9 bases between. The CDR3 consists of 12 residues. CDR3 bases: TGTGCCAGCAGTTTTAGAAGCGCTACGCAGTATTTT. Amino acids: CASSFRSATQYF.

This clonotype was found a few times. The chain recombines TRBV20-1 with TRBJ2-3; the match to TRBD2 covers 11 bases. The length of the CDR3 is 17 residues. V gave up 6 bases and J gave up 4 bases; unmatched junction bases: 15. Germline lookup yields CDR1 DFQATT and CDR2 SNEGSKA (reference sequence). CDR3 sequence reads: CSASTLTSGRIADTQYF. In DNA, the CDR3 is TGCAGTGCCTCCACCCTTACTAGCGGGAGAATCGCAGATACGCAGTATTTT.

The chain carries TRBV5-1 and TRBJ2-1; either TRBD1 or TRBD2 may supply D (6 bases each). V was pared by 7 bases and J by 1 base, with 18 bases between. The germline gives CDR1 SGHRS, CDR2 YFSETQ. This CDR3 comprises 16 residues. CDR3 bases: TGCGCCAGCGAGGGGGGTGGCGGGACTTCCTACAATGAGCAGTTCTTC. This sequence encodes CASEGGGGTSYNEQFF.

This clonotype was counted ten times or more. This chain uses TRBV7-9 with TRBJ2-1, with D unclear. Trimming shortened V by 0 bases and J by 5 bases, and 5 bases separated the two germline ends. The germline gives CDR1 SEHNR, CDR2 FQNEAQ (reference sequence). The CDR3 is 13 residues long. This chain's CDR3 is CASSLAGNNEQFF. The CDR3 DNA sequence: TGTGCCAGCAGCTTAGCGGGAAACAATGAGCAGTTCTTC.

The chain is built from TRBV16 and TRBJ1-5, with TRBD1 matching 9 bases. The CDR3 is 15 residues long. Germline V gene data show CDR1 as KGHSY and CDR2 as FQNENV. J gave up 3 bases and V 5 bases, and 5 bases lay outside the gene matches. The CDR3 coding sequence is TGTGCCAGCAGCGGAGGACAGGGGCTCAATCAGCCCCAGCATTTT. Translated, it gives CASSGGQGLNQPQHF. The whole variable domain, remainder taken from reference TRBV16 and TRBJ1-5, is GEEVAQTPKHLVRGEGQKAKLYCAPIKGHSYVFWYQQVLKNEFKFLISFQNENVFDETGMPKERFSAKCLPNSPCSLEIQATKLEDSAVYFCASSGGQGLNQPQHFGDGTRLSIL.

This clonotype was recorded a few times. CDR3 sequence: CSVVGVTVSGDTQYF. In DNA form, the CDR3 reads TGCAGCGTGGTGGGGGTTACAGTGTCCGGAGATACGCAGTATTTT. The chain recombines TRBV29-1 with TRBJ2-3; possibly TRBD1 or TRBD2 for D (5 bases each). Trimming stripped 6 bases from V and 5 bases from J, with 21 bases between. This CDR3 contains 15 residues. CDR1 SQVTM and CDR2 ANQGSEA come from the germline V gene.

The chain carries TRBV12-3 or TRBV12-4 and TRBJ2-7; tentative D call: TRBD1 (6 bases). CDR3 length: 13 residues. V was cut by 6 bases and J by 5 bases, with 14 bases left in between. CDR3 sequence (DNA): TGTGCCAGCAGGGACAGCTGGTTTAACGAGCAGTACTTC. Its protein is CASRDSWFNEQYF.

At least ten counts were recorded for this clonotype. The chain is built from TRBV12-3 or TRBV12-4 and TRBJ2-5, with D uncertain. The V and J ends lost 6 bases and 5 bases respectively, with 13 bases between them. The CDR3 has 13 residues. In nucleotides, the CDR3 is TGTGCCAGCAGACCGACGAGCACGGAGACCCAGTACTTC. It codes for CASRPTSTETQYF.

The chain uses TRBV20-1 and TRBJ2-3, with 10 positions matching TRBD2. V was clipped by 2 bases and J by 9 bases; unmatched bases: 14. The CDR3 totals 16 residues. CDR1 and CDR2 (germline): DFQATT, SNEGSKA (reference sequence). DNA for the CDR3: TGCAGTGCTAGACCCTCCGGACTAGCGGCCCTGGGCACGCAGTATTTT. Translating gives CSARPSGLAALGTQYF.

This clonotype was seen at least ten times. This chain connects TRBV7-9 to TRBJ2-3; 13 nucleotides line up with TRBD2. V dropped 5 bases and J dropped 3; count of bases not matched to a gene: 8. Germline V gene lookup returns CDR1 SEHNR and CDR2 FQNEAQ (reference sequence). This CDR3 comprises 17 residues. CDR3 DNA: TGTGCCAGCAGCACAACTAGGACTAGCGGGAGAACAGATACGCAGTATTTT. It codes for CASSTTRTSGRTDTQYF.

This clonotype was detected a few times. The chain uses TRBV4-3 and TRBJ2-4; no reliable D call. Trimming took off 2 bases at V and 2 bases at J, with 10 bases between the two ends. Germline V gene sequence: CDR1 LGHNA, CDR2 YSLEER. This CDR3 spans 15 amino acids. The CDR3 here is CASSQSSPTKNIQYF. In nucleotides, the CDR3 is TGCGCCAGCAGCCAATCCTCTCCAACCAAAAACATTCAGTACTTC.